This T cell receptor (beta chain) was identified in a study of OX40 agonist ivuxolimab in advanced cancers. Study information: Recorded diagnoses for dose-escalation patients were hepatocellular carcinoma, melanoma, renal cell or head and neck cancer.

Study-level findings and limits: Antigen targets of the expanded peripheral T cells went undetermined. Dosing at 0.1 to 3.0 mg/kg was accompanied by clonal expansion of CD4+ and CD8+ blood T cells by week 6.

The trim removed 5 bases at V and 4 bases at J, leaving 0 bases unmatched. This CDR3 has 14 residues. Germline CDR1 MNHEY, CDR2 SMNVEV (reference sequence). Libraries were prepared by immunoSEQ multiplex PCR; TCRdb keeps only in-frame clonotypes and omits some of them. The data hold over 90,000 clones, with 86% observed a single time. Turning to this clone: Its antigen is not identified.

This specimen was CD4+ or CD8+ T cells sorted from blood, taken in a trial of the OX40 agonist ivuxolimab. The V call is TRBV27, the J call TRBJ2-5; TRBD2 matches 14 bases. The clonotype was recovered from an adult with an advanced solid tumor such as melanoma, head and neck, liver or kidney cancer. The CDR3 here is CASSGTSGGETQYF. The CDR3, as DNA: TGTGCCAGCAGTGGGACTAGCGGGGGAGAGACCCAGTACTTC.